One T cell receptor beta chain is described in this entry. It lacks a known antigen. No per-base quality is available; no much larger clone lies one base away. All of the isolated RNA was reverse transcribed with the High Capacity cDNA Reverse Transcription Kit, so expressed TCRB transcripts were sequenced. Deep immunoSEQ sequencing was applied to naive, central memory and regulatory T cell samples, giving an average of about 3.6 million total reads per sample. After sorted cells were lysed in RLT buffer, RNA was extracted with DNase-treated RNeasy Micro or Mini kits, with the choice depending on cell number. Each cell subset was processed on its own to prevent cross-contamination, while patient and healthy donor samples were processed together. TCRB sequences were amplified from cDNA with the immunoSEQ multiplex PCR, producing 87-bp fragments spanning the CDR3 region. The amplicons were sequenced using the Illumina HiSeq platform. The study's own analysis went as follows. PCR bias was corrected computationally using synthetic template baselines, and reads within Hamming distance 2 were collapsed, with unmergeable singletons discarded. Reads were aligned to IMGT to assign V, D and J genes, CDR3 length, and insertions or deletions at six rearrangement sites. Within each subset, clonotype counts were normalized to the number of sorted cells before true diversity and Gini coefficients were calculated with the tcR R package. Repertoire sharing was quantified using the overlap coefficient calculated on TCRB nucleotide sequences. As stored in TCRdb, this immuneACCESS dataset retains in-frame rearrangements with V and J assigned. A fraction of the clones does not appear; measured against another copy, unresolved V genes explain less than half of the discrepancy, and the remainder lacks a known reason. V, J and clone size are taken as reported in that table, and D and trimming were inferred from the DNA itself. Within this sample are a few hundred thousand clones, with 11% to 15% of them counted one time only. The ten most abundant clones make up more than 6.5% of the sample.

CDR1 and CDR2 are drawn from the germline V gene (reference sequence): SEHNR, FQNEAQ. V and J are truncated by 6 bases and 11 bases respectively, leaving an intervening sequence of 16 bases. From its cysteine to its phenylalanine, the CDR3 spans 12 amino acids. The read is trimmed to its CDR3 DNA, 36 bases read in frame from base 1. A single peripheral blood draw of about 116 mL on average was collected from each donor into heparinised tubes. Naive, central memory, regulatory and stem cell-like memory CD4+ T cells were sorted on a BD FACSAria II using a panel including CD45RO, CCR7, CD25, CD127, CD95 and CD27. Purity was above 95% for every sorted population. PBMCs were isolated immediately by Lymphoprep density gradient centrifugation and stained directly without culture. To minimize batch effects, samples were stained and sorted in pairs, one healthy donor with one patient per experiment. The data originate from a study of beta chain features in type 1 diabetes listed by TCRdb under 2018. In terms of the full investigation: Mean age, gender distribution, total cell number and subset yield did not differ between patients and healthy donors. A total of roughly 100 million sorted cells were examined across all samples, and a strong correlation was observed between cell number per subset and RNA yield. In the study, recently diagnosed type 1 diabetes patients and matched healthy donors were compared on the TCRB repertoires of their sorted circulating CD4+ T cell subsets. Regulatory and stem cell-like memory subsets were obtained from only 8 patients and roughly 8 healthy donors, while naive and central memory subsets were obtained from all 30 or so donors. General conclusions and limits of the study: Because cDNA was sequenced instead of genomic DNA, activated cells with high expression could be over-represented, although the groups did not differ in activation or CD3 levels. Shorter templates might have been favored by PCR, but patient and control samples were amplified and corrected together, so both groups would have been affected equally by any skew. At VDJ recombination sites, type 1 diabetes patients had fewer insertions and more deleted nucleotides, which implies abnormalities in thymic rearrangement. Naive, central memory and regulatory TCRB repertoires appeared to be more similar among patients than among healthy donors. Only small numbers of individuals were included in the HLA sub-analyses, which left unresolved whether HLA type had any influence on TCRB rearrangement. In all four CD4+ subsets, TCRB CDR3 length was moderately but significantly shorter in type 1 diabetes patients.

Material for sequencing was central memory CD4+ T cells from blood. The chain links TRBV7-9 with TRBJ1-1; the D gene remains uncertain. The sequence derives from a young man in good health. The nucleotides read TGTGCCAGCAGTCCAGGTTCCGCCCGGGCTTTCTTT. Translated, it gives CASSPGSARAFF.